What follows are 10 T cell receptor beta chains derived from one specimen sequenced in a study of patients and donors after allogeneic stem cell transplantation. TCRdb reprocessed the RT-PCR reads via MiXCR and lists one record per CDR3 protein. The sample records roughly 960,000 distinct CDR3 sequences, over 15% being singletons. Sequenced input: blood, either unsorted or a sorted T cell fraction (not recorded which). These receptors were collected from a human donor who was either an allogeneic HSCT recipient or a stem cell or donor lymphocyte infusion donor (not recorded which). It is not recorded whose cells these are; they may come from a transplant donor.

V is TRBV6-1 and J is TRBJ1-2; D not certain. In germline, CDR1 is MNHNS, CDR2 SASEGT. V was shortened by 0 bases and J by 4 bases, with 9 bases between the two germline ends. The CDR3 runs 14 residues. CDR3 in amino acids: CASSEAPALYGYTF. CDR3 coding DNA: TGTGCCAGCAGTGAAGCGCCAGCTCTCTATGGCTACACCTTC.

This chain links TRBV18 with TRBJ1-1; the D gene is possibly TRBD1 (5 bases). V was trimmed by 6 bases and J by 4 bases, leaving 15 bases between them. The CDR3 is 14 residues long. Germline values: CDR1 KGHSH, CDR2 LQKENI. The CDR3 loop reads CASSPGTGPTEAFF. In nucleotides, the CDR3 is TGTGCCAGCTCTCCGGGGACGGGCCCCACTGAAGCTTTCTTT.

The V call is TRBV6-2 or TRBV6-3, the J call TRBJ2-7; the D is unclear. The germline gives CDR1 MNHEY, CDR2 SVGEGT. V was pared by 6 bases and J by 3 bases, with 15 bases between. CDR3 size: 14 residues. CDR3 nucleotide sequence: TGTGCCAGCAGCTTCACGCCTCTACGCTACGAGCAGTACTTC. Translated, it gives CASSFTPLRYEQYF.

In its sample, this clonotype was seen a few times. V usage is TRBV11-1 and J usage is TRBJ2-1, with 9 bases aligning to TRBD1. J gave up 3 bases and V 1 base, and 4 bases lay outside the gene matches. Germline-derived CDR1 and CDR2 are SGHAT and FQDESV (reference sequence). The CDR3 has 16 amino acids. The CDR3 DNA sequence: TGTGCCAGCAGCTTAGGAGACAGGGGGATCTACAATGAGCAGTTCTTC. This translates into CASSLGDRGIYNEQFF. The full variable domain, completed using reference TRBV11-1 and TRBJ2-1, is EAEVAQSPRYKITEKSQAVAFWCDPISGHATLYWYRQILGQGPELLVQFQDESVVDDSQLPKDRFSAERLKGVDSTLKIQPAELGDSAMYLCASSLGDRGIYNEQFFGPGTRLTVL.

This clonotype appeared a few times. The junction departs from the called germline gene at one end, perhaps through a read error. J is TRBJ1-1 and V is TRBV29-1, with D perhaps matching TRBD1 (6 bases). The CDR3 has 10 amino acids. Looked up from germline, CDR1 is SQVTM and CDR2 is ANQGSEA. DNA for the CDR3: TGCAGCGTTGAAGATCCCCGGGGGCCCTTT. Protein sequence: CSVEDPRGPF.

Regarding this clonotype: One base away lies a much larger clone, so this may be a sequencing read error. The chain links TRBV5-1 to TRBJ2-3, with 9 bases matching TRBD2. Unmatched junction bases numbered 11, after V lost 5 bases and J lost 4 bases. CDR1 is SGHRS and CDR2 is YFSETQ in the germline V gene. The CDR3 sequence is 16 residues long. The CDR3 DNA reads as TGCGCCAGCAGTTTGCCTAGCGGGAAGAGCTCAGATACGCAGTATTTT. Translating it yields CASSLPSGKSSDTQYF.

The table lists this clonotype with a few counts. The J gene is TRBJ2-7, the V gene TRBV10-3, with D possibly being TRBD2 (6 bases). Germline lookup yields CDR1 ENHRY and CDR2 SYGVKD. There are 15 residues in the CDR3. V shed 3 bases and J shed 5 bases, with 17 bases lying between them. The CDR3 DNA reads as TGTGCCATCAGTGAACCTAGCGAGAAGGGCCACGAGCAGTACTTC. This translates into CAISEPSEKGHEQYF.

This chain links TRBV9 with TRBJ2-3; tentative D call: TRBD2 (5 bases). CDR3 length: 13 residues. The germline V gene encodes CDR1 SGDLS and CDR2 YYNGEE. Trimming pared 3 bases from V and 6 bases from J, leaving 11 bases between. The DNA of the CDR3 is TGTGCCAGCAGCGAAACCGGACTTGATACGCAGTATTTT. Translating gives CASSETGLDTQYF.

The chain joins TRBV29-1 to TRBJ2-7; 10 nucleotides agree with TRBD2. Per the germline V gene, CDR1 is SQVTM and CDR2 is ANQGSEA. Trimming removed 4 bases from V and 5 bases from J; junction bases left unmatched: 8. The CDR3 consists of 14 residues. The CDR3 protein is CSVATGTSVHEQYF. CDR3 DNA sequence: TGCAGCGTTGCTACCGGGACTAGCGTGCACGAGCAGTACTTC.

The rearrangement links TRBV5-1 to TRBJ2-3; 8 nucleotides align to TRBD2. From germline, CDR1 is SGHRS and CDR2 YFSETQ. V trimming: 4 bases; J trimming: 0 bases; junction bases outside the gene matches: 10. This CDR3 is built from 17 residues. The CDR3 here is CASSARTGGRSTDTQYF. Written as DNA, the CDR3 is TGCGCCAGCAGCGCCCGGACCGGCGGGAGGAGCACAGATACGCAGTATTTT.